The 26 T cell receptor beta chains presented below share a single source sample, sequenced in a study of graft-versus-host responses after intestinal transplantation. This table comes from immunoSEQ multiplex PCR, and its TCRdb copy is limited to in-frame clones, with some not included. The sample has 29,000 or so clones, 87% seen once. The sample was PBMCs, taken around 460 days after intestinal transplantation. Every receptor here comes from a human patient who received an intestinal transplant, so some T cells may come from the graft donor.

The J gene is TRBJ2-1, the V gene TRBV28; 7 positions match TRBD1. Trimming cost V 6 bases and J 3 bases; bases outside gene matches: 5. This CDR3 spans 14 amino acids. The germline V gene encodes CDR1 MDHEN and CDR2 SYDVKM. In nucleotides, the CDR3 is TGTGCCAGCAGCCGGACAGGTCTCTACAATGAGCAGTTCTTC. Its translation: CASSRTGLYNEQFF.

The CDR3 sequence is CASSYLAGGDNEQFF. In nucleotides, the CDR3 is TGCGCCAGCAGCTATCTAGCGGGAGGCGACAATGAGCAGTTCTTC. The chain is built from TRBV5-1 and TRBJ2-1, with 11 bases aligning to TRBD2. Germline lookup yields CDR1 SGHRS and CDR2 YFSETQ. V gave up 3 bases and J gave up 5 bases; unmatched junction bases: 4. The CDR3 sequence is 15 residues long.

This clone was picked up one time. The chain employs TRBV15 and TRBJ2-3; D might be TRBD2 (5 bases). This CDR3 is 14 amino acids long. Germline values: CDR1 LNHNV, CDR2 YYDKDF (reference sequence). The V end lost 4 bases, the J end lost 1 base, and 9 bases lay between the germline ends. CDR3 residues: CATSIGRGTDTQYF. CDR3 nucleotide sequence: TGTGCCACCAGCATAGGGAGAGGCACAGATACGCAGTATTTT.

This clone was detected only once. This chain uses TRBV10-1 with TRBJ2-2; possible D gene TRBD2, 6 bases. The CDR3 consists of 12 residues. Germline CDR1 reads WNHNN; CDR2 reads SYGVQD (reference sequence). Trimming removed 6 bases at V and 4 bases at J, with 6 bases between. Here the CDR3 reads CASSGSTGELFF. The DNA for the CDR3 is TGCGCCAGCAGCGGGAGCACCGGGGAGCTGTTTTTT.

V and J are TRBV4-3 and TRBJ1-3; 12 positions agree with TRBD1. The CDR3 is made up of 16 amino acids. Germline V lookup: CDR1 LGHNA, CDR2 YSLEER. The junction had 7 bases not matched to a gene; V was cut back by 2 bases and J by 8 bases. The CDR3: CASSQQPGQGADTIYF. DNA for the CDR3: TGCGCCAGCAGCCAACAACCGGGACAGGGGGCAGACACCATATATTTT.

CDR3 amino acids: CASSLGWGTWGGNTIYF. For the CDR3, the DNA is TGTGCCAGCAGCTTGGGATGGGGGACCTGGGGTGGAAACACCATATATTTT. The chain carries TRBV28 and TRBJ1-3, with D perhaps matching TRBD1 (5 bases). The CDR3 consists of 17 residues. Germline CDR1 reads MDHEN; CDR2 reads SYDVKM. Deletions cut 6 bases from V and 3 bases from J, with 21 bases between. The full variable domain, in which reference TRBV28 and TRBJ1-3 provide the parts outside the CDR3, is DVKVTQSSRYLVKRTGEKVFLECVQDMDHENMFWYRQDPGLGLRLIYFSYDVKMKEKGDIPEGYSVSREKKERFSLILESASTNQTSMYLCASSLGWGTWGGNTIYFGEGSWLTVV.

In its sample, this clone was seen a few times. The chain has TRBV5-1 and TRBJ2-7, with D perhaps given as TRBD1 or TRBD2 (5 bases each). The V and J ends lost 0 bases and 6 bases respectively, with 13 bases between them. Germline V lookup: CDR1 SGHRS, CDR2 YFSETQ. The CDR3 runs 14 residues. CDR3 sequence: CASSLVGRESEQYF. CDR3 coding DNA: TGCGCCAGCAGCTTGGTAGGCAGGGAGTCCGAGCAGTACTTC.

The rearrangement uses TRBV5-1 and TRBJ2-3; D possibly matches TRBD1 or TRBD2 (6 bases each). V was cut by 6 bases and J by 7 bases, with 24 bases left in between. Germline values: CDR1 SGHRS, CDR2 YFSETQ. There are 16 residues in the CDR3. CDR3 in amino acids: CASKTVYRGPSNTQYF. DNA of the CDR3: TGCGCCAGCAAAACGGTGTACCGGGGGCCCTCGAATACGCAGTATTTT.

This clone occurred a few times. This chain uses TRBV10-3 with TRBJ1-5; 7 bases agree with TRBD1. The CDR3 has 13 residues. V shed 2 bases and J 5 bases; nucleotides not matched to a gene: 0. From germline, CDR1 is ENHRY and CDR2 SYGVKD. The CDR3 DNA reads TGTGCCATCAGTGAGACAGGGGATCAGCCCCAGCATTTT. Translated, it gives CAISETGDQPQHF.

This chain uses TRBV7-9 with TRBJ2-7, with 10 bases identical to TRBD2. CDR1 and CDR2 from the germline V gene are SEHNR and FQNEAQ (reference sequence). With 4 bases clipped from V and 2 bases from J, the junction kept 8 bases outside the gene matches. The CDR3 has 16 residues. DNA of the CDR3: TGTGCCAGCAGCTCAGAGAGCGGGAGGGCAGCCTACGAGCAGTACTTC. Translation gives CASSSESGRAAYEQYF.

The chain combines TRBV11-2 with TRBJ2-7, with TRBD1 as a possible D gene (6 bases). The CDR3 length is 15 residues. The germline V gene has CDR1 SGHAT and CDR2 FQNNGV. V was shortened by 3 bases and J by 1 base, with 13 bases between the two germline ends. CDR3 bases: TGTGCCAGCAGCTTTCAGGGGAGTTCATCCTACGAGCAGTACTTC. Amino acid sequence: CASSFQGSSSYEQYF. Using reference TRBV11-2 and TRBJ2-7 for the parts outside the CDR3, the full variable domain is EAGVAQSPRYKIIEKRQSVAFWCNPISGHATLYWYQQILGQGPKLLIQFQNNGVVDDSQLPKDRFSAERLKGVDSTLKIQPAKLEDSAVYLCASSFQGSSSYEQYFGPGTRLTVT.

This chain connects TRBV5-6 to TRBJ2-1; D gene unclear. V lost 2 bases to trimming and J lost 0 bases, with 12 bases between them. CDR1 is SGHDT and CDR2 is YYEEEE in the germline V gene. CDR3 size: 16 residues. The CDR3 loop reads CASSFNTATSYNEQFF. For the CDR3, the DNA is TGTGCCAGCAGCTTTAATACGGCAACCTCCTACAATGAGCAGTTCTTC. The whole variable domain, remainder taken from reference TRBV5-6 and TRBJ2-1, is DAGVTQSPTHLIKTRGQQVTLRCSPKSGHDTVSWYQQALGQGPQFIFQYYEEEERQRGNFPDRFSGHQFPNYSSELNVNALLLGDSALYLCASSFNTATSYNEQFFGPGTRLTVL.

The genes are TRBV5-4 and TRBJ2-7, with 7 bases fitting TRBD1. Germline V gene data show CDR1 as SGHNT and CDR2 as YYREEE (reference sequence). The J segment lost 3 bases and the V segment lost 1 base, leaving 1 base of the junction unmatched. The CDR3 extends over 13 amino acids. The CDR3 sequence is CASSLNRGYEQYF. The CDR3 DNA follows: TGTGCCAGCAGCTTGAACAGGGGCTACGAGCAGTACTTC.

The rearrangement joins TRBV6-5 to TRBJ1-1, with a possible D match to TRBD1 (5 bases). Germline values: CDR1 MNHEY, CDR2 SVGAGI. This CDR3 has 14 amino acids. The V and J ends lost 2 bases and 2 bases respectively, with 9 bases between them. The CDR3, as DNA: TGTGCCAGCAGTTACGGGGGAGCCAACACTGAAGCTTTCTTT. Protein: CASSYGGANTEAFF.

The chain recombines TRBV5-1 with TRBJ2-3; 11 nucleotides match TRBD1. With V trimmed by 3 bases and J by 3 bases, 3 bases remained unmatched. CDR1 SGHRS and CDR2 YFSETQ come from the germline V gene. The CDR3 runs 15 residues. The CDR3 coding sequence is TGCGCCAGCAGCTCCGGGACAGGGGGGACAGATACGCAGTATTTT. Translated: CASSSGTGGTDTQYF. The variable domain in full, with the rest retrieved from reference TRBV5-1 and TRBJ2-3, is KAGVTQTPRYLIKTRGQQVTLSCSPISGHRSVSWYQQTPGQGLQFLFEYFSETQRNKGNFPGRFSGRQFSNSRSEMNVSTLELGDSALYLCASSSGTGGTDTQYFGPGTRLTVL.

This chain joins TRBV5-6 and TRBJ2-3, with TRBD2 identical over 9 bases. Germline CDR1 and CDR2: SGHDT and YYEEEE. Unmatched junction bases numbered 10, after V lost 4 bases and J lost 1 base. The CDR3 sequence is 17 residues long. CDR3 DNA sequence: TGTGCCAGCAGCCTGACTAGCGGCTTGGCCCGCACAGATACGCAGTATTTT. It is translated as CASSLTSGLARTDTQYF.

The chain recombines TRBV5-4 with TRBJ2-2; D might be TRBD2 (6 bases). The CDR3 loop spans 15 amino acids. Trimming removed 1 base at V and 3 bases at J, with 10 bases between. CDR1 is SGHNT, CDR2 YYREEE, per germline (reference sequence). The CDR3 bases are TGTGCCAGCAGCTTGCAGCGGGCTGACACCGGGGAGCTGTTTTTT. Its protein is CASSLQRADTGELFF.

The chain joins TRBV28 to TRBJ2-7; 10 bases fit TRBD1. The germline V gene has CDR1 MDHEN and CDR2 SYDVKM. CDR3 size: 15 residues. The V segment lost 4 bases and the J segment 4 bases; nucleotides outside the gene matches: 7. Here the CDR3 reads CASSSRTGGTYEQYF. CDR3 DNA: TGTGCCAGCAGTTCTCGGACAGGGGGAACTTACGAGCAGTACTTC.

This sequence joins TRBV9 and TRBJ2-5, with 15 bases aligning to TRBD2. The germline V gene encodes CDR1 SGDLS and CDR2 YYNGEE. The CDR3 sequence is 16 residues long. Trimming took 3 bases from V and 2 from J; bases not matched to a gene: 2. The CDR3 sequence: CASSDGLAGGQETQYF. The CDR3 DNA reads as TGTGCCAGCAGCGATGGACTAGCGGGGGGGCAAGAGACCCAGTACTTC.

V usage is TRBV9 and J usage is TRBJ1-2; the D gene is possibly TRBD1 (5 bases). The CDR3 is 13 amino acids. Germline CDR1 and CDR2: SGDLS and YYNGEE. Trimming removed 4 bases from V and 4 bases from J, with 11 bases in between. CDR3: CASSPAGIYGYTF. In nucleotides, the CDR3 is TGTGCCAGCAGCCCTGCAGGGATCTATGGCTACACCTTC.

The gene calls are TRBV7-9 and TRBJ1-1, with 10 bases aligning to TRBD1. The germline gives CDR1 SEHNR, CDR2 FQNEAQ (reference sequence). V trimming: 3 bases; J trimming: 0 bases; junction bases outside the gene matches: 7. This CDR3 spans 17 amino acids. The CDR3 coding sequence is TGTGCCAGCAGCTTTGACAGGGGGCTTATTCTGAACACTGAAGCTTTCTTT. Translation: CASSFDRGLILNTEAFF.

As DNA, the CDR3 is TGTGCCTGGAGCCGGACAGGGGGAAAGTATGGCTACACCTTC. Translated: CAWSRTGGKYGYTF. The chain links TRBV30 to TRBJ1-2; TRBD1 matches at 10 bases. CDR1 and CDR2 from the germline V gene are GTSNPN and SVGIG (reference sequence). CDR3 length: 14 amino acids. The V and J ends lost 3 bases and 5 bases, in that order; junction bases with no gene match: 6.

The chain has TRBV5-6 and TRBJ2-7; D might be TRBD1 (5 bases). Per the germline V gene, CDR1 is SGHDT and CDR2 is YYEEEE. The CDR3 consists of 17 residues. Trimming left V 2 bases short and J 0 bases short, with 18 bases between. The CDR3 bases are TGTGCCAGCAGCTTACTGTCCGCCGGACACCCCTCCTACGAGCAGTACTTC. Translated, it gives CASSLLSAGHPSYEQYF.

The chain carries TRBV7-2 and TRBJ2-5, with 7 bases aligning to TRBD1. This CDR3 contains 14 residues. Germline V lookup: CDR1 SGHTA, CDR2 FQGNSA. The V and J ends lost 1 base and 2 bases, in that order; junction bases with no gene match: 1. The CDR3 nucleotides read TGTGCCAGCAGCTTAGGCAGGGGGCAAGAGACCCAGTACTTC. This translates into CASSLGRGQETQYF.

The V and J genes are TRBV5-8 and TRBJ2-3, with 9 bases that match TRBD2. Unmatched junction bases numbered 0, after V lost 0 bases and J lost 1 base. The germline gives CDR1 SGHTS, CDR2 YDEGEE. The CDR3 extends over 15 amino acids. The CDR3 DNA reads as TGTGCCAGCAGCTTGGTAGCGGGGGGCACAGATACGCAGTATTTT. This encodes CASSLVAGGTDTQYF. Complete variable domain (other parts from reference TRBV5-8 and TRBJ2-3): EAGVTQSPTHLIKTRGQQATLRCSPISGHTSVYWYQQALGLGLQFLLWYDEGEERNRGNFPPRFSGRQFPNYSSELNVNALELEDSALYLCASSLVAGGTDTQYFGPGTRLTVL.

The chain links TRBV4-3 to TRBJ1-1; D is ambiguous. The CDR3 has 13 amino acids. Trimming removed 1 base at V and 6 bases at J, with 9 bases between. Per the germline V gene, CDR1 is LGHNA and CDR2 is YSLEER. Here the CDR3 DNA reads TGCGCCAGCAGCCAAGGTCAGGTTCCTGAAGCTTTCTTT. Translation: CASSQGQVPEAFF.